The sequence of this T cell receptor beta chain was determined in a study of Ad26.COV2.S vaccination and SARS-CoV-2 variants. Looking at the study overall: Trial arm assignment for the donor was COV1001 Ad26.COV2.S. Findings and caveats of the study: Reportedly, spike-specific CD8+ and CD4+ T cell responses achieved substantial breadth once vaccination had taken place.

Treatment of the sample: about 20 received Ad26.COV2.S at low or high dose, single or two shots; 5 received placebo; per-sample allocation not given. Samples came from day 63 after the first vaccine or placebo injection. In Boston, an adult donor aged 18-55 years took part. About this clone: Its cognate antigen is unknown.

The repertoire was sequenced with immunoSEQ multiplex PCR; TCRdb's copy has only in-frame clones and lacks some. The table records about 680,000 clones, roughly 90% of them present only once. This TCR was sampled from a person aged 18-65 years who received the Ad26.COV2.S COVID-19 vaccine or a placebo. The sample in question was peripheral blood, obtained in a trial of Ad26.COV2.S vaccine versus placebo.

CDR3 residues: CSVEDFPADTQYF. The CDR3 DNA sequence: TGCAGCGTTGAAGATTTCCCCGCAGATACGCAGTATTTT. The chain is built from TRBV29-1 and TRBJ2-3; no clear D. The germline V gene encodes CDR1 SQVTM and CDR2 ANQGSEA. The CDR3 extends over 13 amino acids. V lost 0 bases to trimming and J lost 4 bases, with 8 bases between them.